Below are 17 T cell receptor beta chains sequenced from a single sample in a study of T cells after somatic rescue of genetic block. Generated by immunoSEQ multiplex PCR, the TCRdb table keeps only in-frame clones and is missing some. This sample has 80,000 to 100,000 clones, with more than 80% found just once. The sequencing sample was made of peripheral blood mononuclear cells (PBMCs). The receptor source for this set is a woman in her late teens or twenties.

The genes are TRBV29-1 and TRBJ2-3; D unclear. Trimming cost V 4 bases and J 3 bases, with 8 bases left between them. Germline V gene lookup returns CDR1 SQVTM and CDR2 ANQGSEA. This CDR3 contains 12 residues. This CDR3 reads CSVVDATDTQYF. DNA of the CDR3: TGCAGCGTTGTCGACGCGACAGATACGCAGTATTTT.

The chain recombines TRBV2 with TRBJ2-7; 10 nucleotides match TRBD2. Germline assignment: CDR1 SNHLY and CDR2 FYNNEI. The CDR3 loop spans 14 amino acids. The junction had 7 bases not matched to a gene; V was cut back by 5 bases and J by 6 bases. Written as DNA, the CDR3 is TGTGCCAGCAGTATACTAGCGGGGAGGGGCGAGCAGTACTTC. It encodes CASSILAGRGEQYF.

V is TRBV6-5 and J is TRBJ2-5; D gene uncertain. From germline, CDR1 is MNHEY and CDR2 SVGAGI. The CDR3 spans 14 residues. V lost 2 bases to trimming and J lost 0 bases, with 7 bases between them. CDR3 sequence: CASSYLGYQETQYF. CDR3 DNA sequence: TGTGCCAGCAGTTACCTGGGCTACCAAGAGACCCAGTACTTC.

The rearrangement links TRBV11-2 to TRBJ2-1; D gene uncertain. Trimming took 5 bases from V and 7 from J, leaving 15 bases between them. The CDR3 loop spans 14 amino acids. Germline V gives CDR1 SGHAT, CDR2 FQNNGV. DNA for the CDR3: TGTGCCAGCAGCCCCAACCCGAAAGGGAATGAGCAGTTCTTC. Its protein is CASSPNPKGNEQFF.

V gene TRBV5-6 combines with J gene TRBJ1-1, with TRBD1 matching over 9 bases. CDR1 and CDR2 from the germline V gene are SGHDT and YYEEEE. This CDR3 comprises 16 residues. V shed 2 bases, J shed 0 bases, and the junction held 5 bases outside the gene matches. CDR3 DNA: TGTGCCAGCAGCTTCAAGGACAGGGGATTGAACACTGAAGCTTTCTTT. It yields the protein CASSFKDRGLNTEAFF. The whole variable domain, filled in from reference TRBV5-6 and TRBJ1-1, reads DAGVTQSPTHLIKTRGQQVTLRCSPKSGHDTVSWYQQALGQGPQFIFQYYEEEERQRGNFPDRFSGHQFPNYSSELNVNALLLGDSALYLCASSFKDRGLNTEAFFGQGTRLTVV.

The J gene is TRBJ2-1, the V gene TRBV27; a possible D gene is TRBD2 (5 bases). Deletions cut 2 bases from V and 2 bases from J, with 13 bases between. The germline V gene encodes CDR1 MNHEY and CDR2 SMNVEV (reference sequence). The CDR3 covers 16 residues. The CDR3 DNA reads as TGTGCCAGCAGTTTAAATACTAGGGCGGCCTACAATGAGCAGTTCTTC. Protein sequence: CASSLNTRAAYNEQFF.

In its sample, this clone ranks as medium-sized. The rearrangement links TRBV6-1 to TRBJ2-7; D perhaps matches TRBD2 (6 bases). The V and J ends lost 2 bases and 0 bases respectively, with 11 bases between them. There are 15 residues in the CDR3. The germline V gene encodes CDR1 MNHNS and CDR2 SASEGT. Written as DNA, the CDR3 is TGTGCCAGCAGTGAACGAGACGGGAGCTCCTACGAGCAGTACTTC. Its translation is CASSERDGSSYEQYF.

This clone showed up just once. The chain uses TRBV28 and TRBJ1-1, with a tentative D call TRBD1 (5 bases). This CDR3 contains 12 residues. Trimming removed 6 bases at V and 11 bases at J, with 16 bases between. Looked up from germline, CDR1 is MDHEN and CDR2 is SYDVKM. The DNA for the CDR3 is TGTGCCAGCAGCCCTGGGCCAGCAGGGGCTTTCTTT. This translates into CASSPGPAGAFF.

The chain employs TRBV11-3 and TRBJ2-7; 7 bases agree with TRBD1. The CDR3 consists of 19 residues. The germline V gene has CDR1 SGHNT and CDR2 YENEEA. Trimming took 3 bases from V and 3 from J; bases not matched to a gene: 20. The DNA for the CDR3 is TGTGCCAGCAGCTTCGCCCCTTCTTTTCGGGACAGACCAGACTACGAGCAGTACTTC. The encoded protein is CASSFAPSFRDRPDYEQYF.

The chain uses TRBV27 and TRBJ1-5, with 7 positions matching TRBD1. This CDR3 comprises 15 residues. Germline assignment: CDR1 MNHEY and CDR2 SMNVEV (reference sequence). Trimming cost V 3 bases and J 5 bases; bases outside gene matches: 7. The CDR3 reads CASSFRQGSDQPQHF. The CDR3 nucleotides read TGTGCCAGCAGTTTCCGACAGGGCTCCGATCAGCCCCAGCATTTT.

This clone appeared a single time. The CDR3 loop reads CASSVLGGRASYNEQFF. The CDR3 nucleotides read TGTGCCAGTAGTGTATTGGGCGGGAGGGCTTCCTACAATGAGCAGTTCTTC. The chain couples TRBV19 to TRBJ2-1; TRBD2 aligns across 9 bases. Germline CDR1 LNHDA, CDR2 SQIVND (reference sequence). The CDR3 covers 17 residues. V shed 5 bases, J shed 1 base, and the junction held 9 bases outside the gene matches.

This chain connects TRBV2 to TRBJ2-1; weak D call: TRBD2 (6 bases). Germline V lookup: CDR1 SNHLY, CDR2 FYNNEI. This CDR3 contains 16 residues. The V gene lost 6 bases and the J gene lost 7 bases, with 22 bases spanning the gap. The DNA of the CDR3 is TGTGCCAGCAGCCAGCGTTCCGGGACTTCAAGGAATGAGCAGTTCTTC. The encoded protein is CASSQRSGTSRNEQFF.

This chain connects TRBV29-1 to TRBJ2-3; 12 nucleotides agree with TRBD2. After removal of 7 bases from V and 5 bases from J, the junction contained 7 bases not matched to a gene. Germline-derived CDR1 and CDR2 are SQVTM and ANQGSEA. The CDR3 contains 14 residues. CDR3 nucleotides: TGCAGCGGCAGACTAGCGGGAGAGCTAGATACGCAGTATTTT. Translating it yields CSGRLAGELDTQYF.

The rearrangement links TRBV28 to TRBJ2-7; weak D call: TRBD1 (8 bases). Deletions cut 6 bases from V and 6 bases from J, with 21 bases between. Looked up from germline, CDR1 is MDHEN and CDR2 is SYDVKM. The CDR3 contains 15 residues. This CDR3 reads CASSPGGTGIFEQYF. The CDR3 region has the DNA TGTGCCAGCAGCCCCGGGGGGACAGGAATTTTCGAGCAGTACTTC.

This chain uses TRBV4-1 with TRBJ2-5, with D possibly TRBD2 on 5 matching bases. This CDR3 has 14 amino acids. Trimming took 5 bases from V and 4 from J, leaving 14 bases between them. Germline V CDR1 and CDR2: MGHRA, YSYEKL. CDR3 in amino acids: CASSSRERRETQYF. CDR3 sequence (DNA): TGCGCCAGCAGCTCACGTGAGCGGAGAGAGACCCAGTACTTC.

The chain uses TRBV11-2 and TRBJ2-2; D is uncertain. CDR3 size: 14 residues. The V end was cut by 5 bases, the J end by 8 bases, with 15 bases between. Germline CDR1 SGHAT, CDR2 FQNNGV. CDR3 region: CASSKRPILGELFF. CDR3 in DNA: TGTGCCAGCAGCAAGCGACCCATTTTGGGGGAGCTGTTTTTT.

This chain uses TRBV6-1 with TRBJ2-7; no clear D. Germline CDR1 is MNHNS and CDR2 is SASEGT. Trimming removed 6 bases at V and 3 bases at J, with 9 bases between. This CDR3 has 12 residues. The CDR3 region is CASSPVLYEQYF. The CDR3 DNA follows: TGTGCCAGCAGCCCAGTCCTCTACGAGCAGTACTTC.